This T cell receptor beta chain was profiled in a study of breast tumors, draining lymph nodes, adjacent tissues. Samples came from axillary lymph nodes draining the breast cancer. With 0 bases clipped from V and 3 bases from J, the junction kept 6 bases outside the gene matches. CDR3 length: 18 residues. The germline V gene encodes CDR1 LGHNA and CDR2 YSLEER. Notes on the study in general: That most tumor T cells come from lymph nodes remained unproven. Data fit most tumor T cells coming from lymph node, expanding in tumor. Tumor and nontumor repertoires were significantly more similar in luminal-like than in basal-like breast cancer. Tumor repertoires ranked between lymph nodes and nontumor tissue in diversity, with V and J gene preferences.

This clonotype appeared many times. The antigen remains undetermined. TCRdb ran MiXCR on the multiplex PCR reads and lists one entry per CDR3 protein. The table lists about 230,000 distinct CDR3 sequences, 32% of them singletons. This receptor was taken from a female donor with breast cancer. Some clones in this sample may be carry-over from other donors' samples. The chain employs TRBV4-3 and TRBJ2-1, with 12 bases identical to TRBD2. Input material: axillary lymph node tissue. The CDR3 reads CASSQEELAGGLYNEQFF. The CDR3 coding sequence is TGCGCCAGCAGCCAAGAGGAACTAGCGGGAGGTCTCTACAATGAGCAGTTCTTC.